This T cell receptor beta chain comes out of a study of shared clonotypes between healthy human individuals. Study context: CD8 memory received one plate per donor, CD8 naive two, CD4 memory three and CD4 naive three.

TCRdb's table, derived via immunoSEQ multiplex PCR, lists solely in-frame clones and lacks some. The sample includes under 2,500,000 clones, around 95% of them seen just once. Germline loops: CDR1 SGHRS, CDR2 YFSETQ. This CDR3 is 15 amino acids long. V was pared by 0 bases and J by 5 bases, with 15 bases between. Remarks on this clone: Its antigen is not identified.

General study findings and limits: Only blood underwent sampling, and tissue repertoires likely differ.

Sequencing used naive CD4+ T cells sorted from blood. Subset described: CD45RA+ positively selected. This clonotype was sampled from a young man in good health. This chain uses TRBV5-1 with TRBJ2-7, with D tentatively TRBD1 (5 bases). Here the CDR3 reads CASSLDPGLVDEQYF. For the CDR3, the DNA is TGCGCCAGCAGCTTGGATCCAGGGCTGGTCGACGAGCAGTACTTC.